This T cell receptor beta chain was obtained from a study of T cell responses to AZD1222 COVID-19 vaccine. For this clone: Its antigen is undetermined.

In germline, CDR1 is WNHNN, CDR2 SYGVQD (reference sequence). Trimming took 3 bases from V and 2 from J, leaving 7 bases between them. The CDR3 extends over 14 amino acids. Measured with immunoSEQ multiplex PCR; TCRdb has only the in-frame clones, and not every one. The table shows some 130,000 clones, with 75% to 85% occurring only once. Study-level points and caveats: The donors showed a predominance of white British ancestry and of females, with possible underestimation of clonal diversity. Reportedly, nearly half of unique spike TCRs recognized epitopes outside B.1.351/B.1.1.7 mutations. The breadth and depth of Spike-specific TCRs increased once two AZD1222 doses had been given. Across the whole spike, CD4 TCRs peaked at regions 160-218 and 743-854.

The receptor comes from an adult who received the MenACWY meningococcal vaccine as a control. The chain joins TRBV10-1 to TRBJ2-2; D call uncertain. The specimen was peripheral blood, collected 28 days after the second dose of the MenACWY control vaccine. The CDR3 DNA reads TGCGCCAGCAGTGATTTCTTCAACACCGGGGAGCTGTTTTTT. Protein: CASSDFFNTGELFF.